These T cell receptor beta chains were read from a single sample in a study of a mutant IDH1 vaccine in newly diagnosed glioma. These receptors have no known antigen. This table comes from immunoSEQ multiplex PCR, and its TCRdb copy is limited to in-frame clones, with some not included. The sample has 53,000 or so clones, around 80% seen once. The material sequenced was PBMCs, taken from a glioma patient whose treatment included an IDH1 peptide vaccine. The receptors were sampled from a man in his forties or fifties with glioma. Both conserved end residues are part of each CDR3. A D gene is named only where the DNA matches it firmly. The size entry is marked missing in some rows and otherwise reads once, few, many or a size class.

J: TRBJ1-4; D: -; V: TRBV6-6; size: -; CDR3: CASIADPTNEKLFF; DNA: TGTGCCAGCATCGCGGACCCAACTAATGAAAAACTGTTTTTT
J: TRBJ1-1; D: -; V: TRBV2; size: few; CDR3: CASRLSGTRGTEAFF; DNA: TGTGCCAGCAGGTTATCCGGGACTAGGGGCACTGAAGCTTTCTTT
J: TRBJ2-1; D: -; V: TRBV18; size: -; CDR3: CASSPVRGDEQFF; DNA: TGTGCCAGCTCACCAGTGAGGGGGGATGAGCAGTTCTTC
J: TRBJ2-1; D: TRBD2; V: TRBV5-4; size: -; CDR3: CASSLTAGGLYNEQFF; DNA: TGTGCCAGCAGCTTGACGGCGGGGGGTCTCTACAATGAGCAGTTCTTC
J: TRBJ1-4; D: -; V: TRBV2; size: -; CDR3: CASRDEKLFF; DNA: TGTGCCAGCAGGGACGAAAAACTGTTTTTT
J: TRBJ1-3; D: -; V: TRBV5-1; size: few; CDR3: CASSPEAAGNTIYF; DNA: TGCGCCAGCAGCCCGGAGGCAGCTGGAAACACCATATATTTT
J: TRBJ2-1; D: -; V: TRBV9; size: -; CDR3: CASSVGGAATGEQFF; DNA: TGTGCCAGCAGCGTAGGGGGGGCCGCGACAGGTGAGCAGTTCTTC
J: TRBJ1-6; D: -; V: TRBV6-4; size: -; CDR3: CASSAGEGGSPLHF; DNA: TGTGCCAGCAGTGCCGGGGAGGGCGGTTCACCCCTCCACTTT
J: TRBJ1-2; D: -; V: TRBV5-1; size: -; CDR3: CASSLDSIYGYTF; DNA: TGCGCCAGCAGCTTGGACAGCATCTATGGCTACACCTTC
J: TRBJ1-2; D: TRBD1; V: TRBV18; size: -; CDR3: CASSPPGQGGGYTF; DNA: TGTGCCAGCTCACCACCAGGACAGGGAGGGGGCTACACCTTC
J: TRBJ1-5; D: -; V: TRBV5-8; size: -; CDR3: CASSLWGADNQPQHF; DNA: TGTGCCAGCAGCTTGTGGGGGGCCGACAATCAGCCCCAGCATTTT
J: TRBJ2-1; D: TRBD1; V: TRBV6-6; size: -; CDR3: CASRQGVVEQFF; DNA: TGTGCCAGCAGACAGGGGGTGGTTGAGCAGTTCTTC
J: TRBJ2-7; D: TRBD1; V: TRBV10-3; size: -; CDR3: CAISSLGRDSRSYEQYF; DNA: TGTGCCATCAGCTCTCTTGGTCGGGACAGTCGCTCCTACGAGCAGTACTTC
J: TRBJ2-1; D: TRBD2; V: TRBV7-2; size: few; CDR3: CASCPAGGTNEQFF; DNA: TGTGCCAGCTGTCCAGCGGGGGGGACCAATGAGCAGTTCTTC
J: TRBJ1-1; D: -; V: TRBV30; size: -; CDR3: CAWIGKGHGNTEAFF; DNA: TGTGCCTGGATCGGTAAGGGGCACGGGAACACTGAAGCTTTCTTT
J: TRBJ1-1; D: TRBD1; V: TRBV6-1; size: -; CDR3: CASTFLPQGGEAFF; DNA: TGTGCCAGCACCTTTCTACCGCAGGGGGGTGAAGCTTTCTTT
J: TRBJ2-3; D: -; V: TRBV6-5; size: -; CDR3: CASSYGLRSPDTQYF; DNA: TGTGCCAGCAGTTACGGCCTTAGATCGCCAGATACGCAGTATTTT
J: TRBJ2-5; D: -; V: TRBV30; size: many; CDR3: CAWSPPGEETQYF; DNA: TGTGCCTGGAGCCCCCCGGGGGAAGAGACCCAGTACTTC
J: TRBJ2-2; D: TRBD1; V: TRBV6-6; size: -; CDR3: CAMGQTENFSELFF; DNA: TGTGCCATGGGACAGACAGAGAATTTCTCGGAGCTGTTTTTT